A single sample is the source of the 14 T cell receptor beta chains below, sequenced in a study of response to subunit inactivated influenza vaccine. One entry per CDR3 protein results from TCRdb running MiXCR on the RT-PCR reads. The sample carries under 550,000 distinct CDR3 sequences, roughly 7.9% recorded once. Sequencing used PBMCs from blood, obtained approximately 25 months after vaccination. The receptors shown here come from a man in his fifties or sixties who received an inactivated influenza vaccine.

Worth noting for this clonotype: One end of the junction fails to match germline, which may point to a read error. V and J are TRBV24-1 and TRBJ2-3, with D unresolved. The CDR3 has 14 residues. The germline V gene encodes CDR1 KGHDR and CDR2 SFDVKD. The CDR3 nucleotides read TGTGCCACCAGTAATTTTACCCGGACAGATACGCAGTATTTT. Translation gives CATSNFTRTDTQYF.

The chain employs TRBV7-9 and TRBJ2-1; 12 bases line up with TRBD2. Trimming removed 7 bases from V and 7 bases from J; junction bases left unmatched: 8. Germline values: CDR1 SEHNR, CDR2 FQNEAQ (reference sequence). This CDR3 is built from 15 residues. Written as DNA, the CDR3 is TGTGCCAGCAACCTAGCTAGCGGGGGGGCGAATGAGCAGTTCTTC. It is translated as CASNLASGGANEQFF.

This clonotype was seen only a few times. The chain carries TRBV5-1 and TRBJ2-1, with D perhaps TRBD2 (6 bases). The CDR3 is made up of 16 amino acids. Germline assignment: CDR1 SGHRS and CDR2 YFSETQ. Trimming pared 4 bases from V and 1 base from J, leaving 15 bases between. The CDR3 DNA reads as TGCGCCAGCAGCGTTGTGGGCGGGACTTCCTACAATGAGCAGTTCTTC. It is translated as CASSVVGGTSYNEQFF.

This clonotype was found many times. This chain links TRBV24-1 with TRBJ2-7; D uncertain. Germline CDR1 KGHDR, CDR2 SFDVKD. Deletions cut 3 bases from V and 3 bases from J, with 5 bases between. The CDR3 totals 12 residues. CDR3 amino acids: CATSDGVYEQYF. The CDR3 DNA follows: TGTGCCACCAGTGATGGGGTCTACGAGCAGTACTTC.

This clonotype appeared many times. J is TRBJ1-5 and V is TRBV6-2 or TRBV6-3, with TRBD1 identical over 9 bases. Losses at the gene ends were 5 bases for V and 2 bases for J; bases not matched to a gene: 4. This CDR3 spans 15 amino acids. The V gene's germline CDR1 is MNHEY and CDR2 SVGEGT. The CDR3 sequence: CASSRRDRGNQPQHF. The CDR3 DNA sequence: TGTGCCAGCAGTCGCCGGGACAGGGGCAATCAGCCCCAGCATTTT.

This clonotype has a handful of counts. V is TRBV28 and J is TRBJ2-1; 13 bases map to TRBD2. After removal of 6 bases from V and 3 bases from J, the junction contained 8 bases not matched to a gene. Germline loops: CDR1 MDHEN, CDR2 SYDVKM. This CDR3 region has 17 residues. CDR3 protein: CASSSRTSGGLYNEQFF. Here the CDR3 DNA reads TGTGCCAGCAGCTCTAGGACTAGCGGGGGACTCTACAATGAGCAGTTCTTC.

This chain joins TRBV6-1 and TRBJ1-2, with 10 bases matching TRBD1. Germline V gives CDR1 MNHNS, CDR2 SASEGT. The CDR3 has 14 residues. V lost 6 bases and J lost 2; bases outside the gene matches: 3. The CDR3 here is CASRTGQGNYGYTF. The CDR3 coding sequence is TGTGCCAGCAGGACGGGACAGGGGAACTATGGCTACACCTTC.

The chain uses TRBV20-1 and TRBJ1-1; the D is unclear. The germline V gene encodes CDR1 DFQATT and CDR2 SNEGSKA (reference sequence). The CDR3 loop spans 12 amino acids. Trimming stripped 7 bases from V and 1 base from J, with 10 bases between. The CDR3, as DNA: TGCAGTGGGGGTTCCCCGAACACTGAAGCTTTCTTT. Protein: CSGGSPNTEAFF.

This clonotype was seen a few times. The chain is built from TRBV20-1 and TRBJ2-3, with D tentatively TRBD1 or TRBD2 (5 bases each). CDR1 is DFQATT, CDR2 SNEGSKA, per germline (reference sequence). The CDR3 extends over 15 amino acids. The V gene lost 6 bases and the J gene lost 1 base, with 17 bases spanning the gap. This CDR3 reads CSAYMGVAGTDTQYF. The CDR3 DNA sequence: TGCAGTGCCTACATGGGGGTCGCGGGCACAGATACGCAGTATTTT.

This chain connects TRBV7-6 to TRBJ2-3; 12 bases align to TRBD2. Germline CDR1 reads SGHVS; CDR2 reads FNYEAQ. The V and J ends lost 1 base and 8 bases, in that order; junction bases with no gene match: 7. This CDR3 is built from 16 residues. In DNA, the CDR3 is TGTGCCAGCAGCTTAGAGGGACTAGCGGGTGGAGGTACGCAGTATTTT. Amino acid sequence: CASSLEGLAGGGTQYF.

This clonotype was detected a few times. The chain links TRBV27 to TRBJ2-1; the match to TRBD2 covers 8 bases. This CDR3 spans 16 amino acids. From germline, CDR1 is MNHEY and CDR2 SMNVEV (reference sequence). The ends lost 5 bases at V and 6 bases at J; junction bases unmatched: 12. Here the CDR3 DNA reads TGTGCCAGCAGTCCACTCTGGAGCGGGAGAGTCAATGAGCAGTTCTTC. Encoded protein: CASSPLWSGRVNEQFF.

The chain joins TRBV7-8 to TRBJ2-7; D may be TRBD2 (7 bases). The V gene's germline CDR1 is SGHVS and CDR2 FQNEAQ. The ends were cut back, 5 bases at V and 0 bases at J, with 14 bases in the middle. The CDR3 is 15 residues long. The CDR3 DNA reads TGTGCCAGCAGCCGCCGGGGGGCGAACTCCTACGAGCAGTACTTC. Protein product: CASSRRGANSYEQYF.

This clonotype was seen many times. The chain links TRBV20-1 to TRBJ1-1, with D perhaps matching TRBD1 (5 bases). V lost 6 bases and J 5 bases, leaving 16 bases between the germline ends. This CDR3 has 13 residues. CDR1 and CDR2 (germline): DFQATT, SNEGSKA (reference sequence). This CDR3 is CSAPPGAGTEAFF. Written as DNA, the CDR3 is TGCAGTGCGCCCCCCGGGGCTGGTACTGAAGCTTTCTTT.

This clonotype was seen only a few times. V and J are TRBV5-1 and TRBJ2-7; the D gene is possibly TRBD1 (6 bases). The CDR3 consists of 15 residues. The V end was cut by 0 bases, the J end by 2 bases, with 12 bases between. Germline CDR1 reads SGHRS; CDR2 reads YFSETQ. The CDR3 nucleotides read TGCGCCAGCAGCTTGGCAGAGCCAGGGGCCTACGAGCAGTACTTC. The encoded protein is CASSLAEPGAYEQYF. The variable domain in full, completed from reference TRBV5-1 and TRBJ2-7, reads KAGVTQTPRYLIKTRGQQVTLSCSPISGHRSVSWYQQTPGQGLQFLFEYFSETQRNKGNFPGRFSGRQFSNSRSEMNVSTLELGDSALYLCASSLAEPGAYEQYFGPGTRLTVT.